This T cell receptor beta chain was observed in a study of T cells in Graves' hyperthyroidism and ophthalmopathy. V was pared by 4 bases and J by 1 base, with 10 bases between. CDR3 length: 14 residues. The germline V gene encodes CDR1 MGHDK and CDR2 SYGVNS. For this clonotype: Its antigen is unknown.

Amplified TCR beta CDR3 regions came from RNA transcripts. The HTBI primer set was used in a first-round RT-PCR of the TCR CDR3. MiXCR, applied by TCRdb to the multiplex PCR reads, yields one record per CDR3 protein. The data contain roughly 800,000 distinct CDR3 sequences, 38% of them singletons. The study, taken as a whole, reports: Peripheral blood also featured most of the thyroid clonotypes expanded above 0.001.

The J gene is TRBJ1-1, the V gene TRBV25-1, with D uncertain. This sequence was found in a man aged 18 to 29 with Graves' hyperthyroidism. The specimen sequenced was blood. DNA for the CDR3: TGTGCCAGCAGTGCTTCTACACCGAACACTGAAGCTTTCTTT. Amino acid sequence: CASSASTPNTEAFF.